Listed here is a single TCR beta chain. This specimen comes from a study of blood T cell repertoires in COVID-19. Study-level information: Italy, Spain and the United States were the sources of the convalescent and acute COVID-19 samples. Sources were T cells, B-cell-depleted T cells, or PBMCs; the material itself was cDNA or gDNA.

CDR3 length equals 15 residues. Source study methods: It was from reference gene primer amplification that nucleated cell counts were estimated. TCRdb's table, derived via immunoSEQ multiplex PCR, lists solely in-frame clones and lacks some. That table gives V, J and clone size, and the DNA gave D and trimming. This repertoire shows 60,000 or so clones, about 89% found once; its top ten account for approximately 15%. The gene calls are TRBV21-1 and TRBJ1-1; TRBD1, as called in the table, went unchecked against the DNA. TRBV21-1 is recorded as a pseudogene. The material sequenced was peripheral blood. The receptor was isolated from a woman aged 55-70 years with active COVID-19. The CDR3 DNA reads TGTGCCAGCCCGGAGGGGGCAATTAGGGACACTGAAGCTTTCTTT. Its protein product is CASPEGAIRDTEAFF.